Presented here are 29 T cell receptor beta chains from one specimen sequenced in a study of CD8+ T cells in alopecia areata. Extracted RNA was reverse transcribed, and the resulting cDNA served as sequencing template. The data were produced by immunoSEQ multiplex PCR, yet TCRdb's version contains in-frame clones alone and is incomplete. The sample carries about 190,000 clones, 59% recorded once. The sample in question was CD4+ T cells sorted from blood, obtained at week 0. Source of these receptors: a human donor with alopecia areata.

The rearrangement uses TRBV29-1 and TRBJ2-7; 7 bases line up with TRBD1. V lost 4 bases to trimming and J lost 1 base; unmatched junction nucleotides: 10. The CDR3 has 15 residues. Germline CDR1 SQVTM, CDR2 ANQGSEA. The DNA of the CDR3 is TGCAGCGTTGCCCTGACAGGGCCTACTTCCTACGAGCAGTACTTC. Translation gives CSVALTGPTSYEQYF.

This clone was seen a handful of times. V usage is TRBV9 and J usage is TRBJ2-7, with 10 bases lining up with TRBD1. Germline V gene data show CDR1 as SGDLS and CDR2 as YYNGEE. V lost 4 bases to trimming and J lost 3 bases; unmatched junction nucleotides: 10. CDR3 length: 16 amino acids. The CDR3 loop reads CASSPRGGQGLYEQYF. The CDR3 DNA reads as TGTGCCAGCAGCCCGAGGGGGGGACAGGGGCTCTACGAGCAGTACTTC.

The chain links TRBV5-1 to TRBJ1-3, with TRBD1 matching over 7 bases. This CDR3 has 15 amino acids. Trimming took 4 bases from V and 4 from J; bases not matched to a gene: 8. Per the germline V gene, CDR1 is SGHRS and CDR2 is YFSETQ. The CDR3 DNA follows: TGCGCCAGCAGCCAAGGGGACAGCTCAGGAAACACCATATATTTT. The encoded protein is CASSQGDSSGNTIYF.

This clone turned up a few times. The chain uses TRBV29-1 and TRBJ1-6; D is possibly TRBD1 (5 bases). The CDR3 has 14 amino acids. The ends were cut back, 4 bases at V and 7 bases at J, with 14 bases in the middle. CDR1 SQVTM and CDR2 ANQGSEA come from the germline V gene. The CDR3 region is CSVGTGTENSPLHF. CDR3 DNA: TGCAGCGTTGGGACCGGGACTGAGAATTCACCCCTCCACTTT.

The chain couples TRBV6-1 to TRBJ1-6; 7 positions match TRBD1. CDR1 is MNHNS and CDR2 is SASEGT in the germline V gene. The junction had 7 bases not matched to a gene; V was cut back by 7 bases and J by 4 bases. The CDR3 consists of 15 residues. The CDR3, as DNA: TGTGCCAGCAAGACCCAGGGGGAGTATAATTCACCCCTCCACTTT. It encodes CASKTQGEYNSPLHF.

This chain joins TRBV2 and TRBJ2-7, with a tentative D call TRBD2 (6 bases). Germline CDR1 is SNHLY and CDR2 is FYNNEI. CDR3 length equals 14 residues. The V end lost 3 bases, the J end lost 4 bases, and 13 bases lay between the germline ends. The CDR3 reads CASSEASARYEQYF. In DNA form, the CDR3 reads TGTGCCAGCAGTGAGGCTAGCGCGAGATACGAGCAGTACTTC.

This CDR3 reads CASSLGPDRELFF. CDR3 in DNA: TGCGCCAGCAGCTTGGGGCCCGACCGGGAGCTGTTTTTT. V and J are TRBV5-1 and TRBJ2-2; D gene ambiguous. Trimming took off 0 bases at V and 9 bases at J, with 9 bases between the two ends. The CDR3 extends over 13 amino acids. Germline CDR1 is SGHRS and CDR2 is YFSETQ.

The chain is built from TRBV12-5 and TRBJ1-6; D not resolved. V lost 5 bases, J lost 7 bases, and 12 bases lay in between. CDR3 length: 14 amino acids. The germline CDR1 and CDR2 sequences are LGHNT and FRNRAP. CDR3 nucleotides: TGTGCTAGTGGTAACCCATCCGAAAATTCACCCCTCCACTTT. This codes for CASGNPSENSPLHF.

This clone has just a few counts. V and J are TRBV5-6 and TRBJ2-3; D remains ambiguous. Germline V gene data show CDR1 as SGHDT and CDR2 as YYEEEE. The V gene lost 4 bases and the J gene lost 0 bases, with 15 bases spanning the gap. There are 16 residues in the CDR3. The chain's CDR3 is CASSTELSYSTDTQYF. CDR3 bases: TGTGCCAGCAGCACGGAGCTCTCGTACAGCACAGATACGCAGTATTTT.

A few counts support this clone. The junction shows a germline mismatch at one end, possibly a read error. The chain is built from TRBV29-1 and TRBJ2-5; 7 bases fit TRBD1. In germline, CDR1 is SQVTM, CDR2 ANQGSEA. The CDR3 is made up of 13 amino acids. The CDR3, as DNA: TGCAGCGTTGCCTGGGACAGCCAAGGGACCCAGTACTTC. Translating gives CSVAWDSQGTQYF.

This clone was picked up many times. This chain connects TRBV7-9 to TRBJ2-2, with a possible D match to TRBD2 (5 bases). Per germline, CDR1 SEHNR and CDR2 FQNEAQ (reference sequence). V lost 11 bases, J lost 3 bases, and 10 bases lay in between. This CDR3 spans 12 amino acids. CDR3 amino acids: CADARDTGELFF. CDR3 nucleotide sequence: TGTGCCGACGCGAGGGACACCGGGGAGCTGTTTTTT.

This clone has a single count. The CDR3 loop is CASRLGQGIGYTF. The CDR3 coding sequence is TGTGCCAGCAGATTGGGACAGGGTATCGGCTACACCTTC. The gene calls are TRBV7-9 and TRBJ1-2, with TRBD1 matching 9 bases. The germline gives CDR1 SEHNR, CDR2 FQNEAQ (reference sequence). Trimming removed 6 bases from V and 8 bases from J; junction bases left unmatched: 7. The CDR3 loop spans 13 amino acids.

The V gene is TRBV30, the J gene TRBJ1-1; D perhaps matches TRBD1 (6 bases). This CDR3 comprises 11 residues. Trimming stripped 0 bases from V and 10 bases from J, with 9 bases between. Germline CDR1 is GTSNPN and CDR2 is SVGIG (reference sequence). The CDR3 is CAWSVRGGAFF. CDR3 nucleotide sequence: TGTGCCTGGAGTGTACGAGGGGGAGCTTTCTTT.

The V and J genes are TRBV28 and TRBJ1-1, with 7 bases fitting TRBD1. Germline-derived CDR1 and CDR2 are MDHEN and SYDVKM. The V gene end was trimmed by 9 bases and the J gene end by 0 bases; junction bases not matched to a gene: 4. The CDR3 is 13 amino acids. This CDR3 reads CASMGQMNTEAFF. Written as DNA, the CDR3 is TGTGCCAGTATGGGACAGATGAACACTGAAGCTTTCTTT.

This sequence joins TRBV29-1 and TRBJ1-2; D perhaps matches TRBD1 (5 bases). The germline V gene encodes CDR1 SQVTM and CDR2 ANQGSEA. This CDR3 comprises 14 residues. V lost 1 base, J lost 2 bases, and 11 bases lay in between. CDR3 DNA: TGCAGCGTTGAAGGGGTACAGGCAAACTATGGCTACACCTTC. As protein: CSVEGVQANYGYTF.

The J gene is TRBJ1-1, the V gene TRBV6-5; D gene ambiguous. There are 13 residues in the CDR3. Germline V CDR1 and CDR2: MNHEY, SVGAGI. Trimming shortened V by 6 bases and J by 7 bases, and 15 bases separated the two germline ends. The CDR3 nucleotides read TGTGCCAGCAGCTCGGCAAAGGGTATTGAAGCTTTCTTT. Translated, it gives CASSSAKGIEAFF.

On this clone itself: At the DNA level, this CDR3 is encoded by other sequences in the same sample as well. The chain is built from TRBV7-9 and TRBJ2-5; D is unresolved. CDR3 length: 11 residues. The V gene's germline CDR1 is SEHNR and CDR2 FQNEAQ (reference sequence). Trimming removed 5 bases from V and 2 bases from J, with 3 bases in between. The CDR3 nucleotides are TGTGCCAGCAGCCTTCAAGAGACCCAGTACTTC. This sequence encodes CASSLQETQYF.

This clone occurred a few times. The rearrangement links TRBV5-1 to TRBJ2-5; 7 bases map to TRBD1. J was trimmed by 4 bases and V by 5 bases; bases with no gene match: 5. This CDR3 spans 13 amino acids. Germline lookup yields CDR1 SGHRS and CDR2 YFSETQ. CDR3 residues: CASRRTGGETQYF. In DNA form, the CDR3 reads TGCGCCAGCAGACGGACAGGTGGAGAGACCCAGTACTTC.

The rearrangement links TRBV4-1 to TRBJ2-5; the match to TRBD2 covers 8 bases. Germline loops: CDR1 MGHRA, CDR2 YSYEKL. The length of the CDR3 is 17 residues. The V gene end was trimmed by 11 bases and the J gene end by 1 base; junction bases not matched to a gene: 18. CDR3 nucleotide sequence: TGCGCCCCCATTCCGGGGGGGCTCACCGAACTCCAAGAGACCCAGTACTTC. This sequence encodes CAPIPGGLTELQETQYF.

This chain links TRBV19 with TRBJ1-3, with TRBD1 matching 7 bases. CDR1 and CDR2 from the germline V gene are LNHDA and SQIVND (reference sequence). With V trimmed by 6 bases and J by 0 bases, 5 bases remained unmatched. This CDR3 is 15 amino acids long. CDR3 residues: CASRKDRISGNTIYF. The CDR3, as DNA: TGTGCCAGTAGGAAGGACAGGATCTCTGGAAACACCATATATTTT.

This clone turned up a few times. V and J are TRBV9 and TRBJ2-1; D call uncertain. The CDR3 has 13 amino acids. Looked up from germline, CDR1 is SGDLS and CDR2 is YYNGEE. The ends were cut back, 2 bases at V and 5 bases at J, with 8 bases in the middle. The chain's CDR3 is CASSVFWDNEQFF. The CDR3 region has the DNA TGTGCCAGCAGCGTCTTTTGGGACAATGAGCAGTTCTTC. The full variable domain, with the rest looked up from reference TRBV9 and TRBJ2-1, is DSGVTQTPKHLITATGQRVTLRCSPRSGDLSVYWYQQSLDQGLQFLIQYYNGEERAKGNILERFSAQQFPDLHSELNLSSLELGDSALYFCASSVFWDNEQFFGPGTRLTVL.

A few counts support this clone. This chain connects TRBV2 to TRBJ2-3; D possibly matches TRBD1 or TRBD2 (6 bases each). In germline, CDR1 is SNHLY, CDR2 FYNNEI. The V end lost 4 bases, the J end lost 2 bases, and 13 bases lay between the germline ends. The CDR3 runs 15 residues. The CDR3 DNA reads TGTGCCAGCAGTGTGAGAAGGGGGGCCACAGATACGCAGTATTTT. It translates to CASSVRRGATDTQYF.

The chain links TRBV7-9 to TRBJ1-6, with 11 bases lining up with TRBD1. The CDR3 contains 16 residues. Germline values: CDR1 SEHNR, CDR2 FQNEAQ (reference sequence). V lost 5 bases and J lost 8; bases outside the gene matches: 8. This CDR3 is CASSPVGGQGDSPLHF. DNA of the CDR3: TGTGCCAGCAGCCCCGTAGGGGGACAGGGGGATTCACCCCTCCACTTT.

The CDR3 spells CATSRRTGGNQPQHF. The CDR3 coding sequence is TGTGCCACCAGCAGACGGACAGGGGGCAATCAGCCCCAGCATTTT. V is TRBV15 and J is TRBJ1-5; 9 nucleotides agree with TRBD1. CDR1 LNHNV and CDR2 YYDKDF come from the germline V gene (reference sequence). V shed 2 bases and J 2 bases; nucleotides not matched to a gene: 1. The CDR3 consists of 15 residues. Supplemented by reference TRBV15 and TRBJ1-5, the full variable domain reads DAMVIQNPRYQVTQFGKPVTLSCSQTLNHNVMYWYQQKSSQAPKLLFHYYDKDFNNEADTPDNFQSRRPNTSFCFLDIRSPGLGDTAMYLCATSRRTGGNQPQHFGDGTRLSIL.

This clone has only a few counts. The chain employs TRBV5-1 and TRBJ2-3; 11 bases agree with TRBD2. The CDR3 sequence is 16 residues long. Losses at the gene ends were 4 bases for V and 5 bases for J; bases not matched to a gene: 9. From germline, CDR1 is SGHRS and CDR2 YFSETQ. The CDR3 nucleotides read TGCGCCAGCAGCGGAGATAGCGGGGGGGCCAAAGATACGCAGTATTTT. Its protein is CASSGDSGGAKDTQYF.

The chain joins TRBV2 to TRBJ2-3, with D perhaps matching TRBD1 (6 bases). Germline CDR1 SNHLY, CDR2 FYNNEI. V was clipped by 8 bases and J by 2 bases, with 14 bases between them. The CDR3 consists of 14 residues. The CDR3 DNA sequence: TGTGCCAGCGTACAGGGCCAGACCACAGATACGCAGTATTTT. This sequence encodes CASVQGQTTDTQYF.

V gene TRBV10-3 combines with J gene TRBJ1-4; a possible D gene is TRBD1 (5 bases). Germline-derived CDR1 and CDR2 are ENHRY and SYGVKD. This CDR3 has 17 residues. V was pared by 2 bases and J by 0 bases, with 13 bases between. CDR3 protein: CAISEGAIRATNEKLFF. The CDR3 DNA reads TGTGCCATCAGTGAGGGGGCAATTCGAGCAACTAATGAAAAACTGTTTTTT.

The chain combines TRBV4-2 with TRBJ2-3, with TRBD1 matching 8 bases. Trimming cost V 1 base and J 0 bases; bases outside gene matches: 6. CDR1 and CDR2 from the germline V gene are LGHNA and YNFKEQ. CDR3 length: 17 residues. CDR3 residues: CASSQAVGTGSTDTQYF. The DNA for the CDR3 is TGTGCCAGCAGCCAAGCCGTAGGGACAGGCAGCACAGATACGCAGTATTTT.

V is TRBV27 and J is TRBJ2-3; 8 bases map to TRBD2. The ends lost 7 bases at V and 5 bases at J; junction bases unmatched: 5. Germline CDR1 reads MNHEY; CDR2 reads SMNVEV (reference sequence). The CDR3 totals 13 residues. The CDR3 is CASKVSGGDTQYF. CDR3 sequence (DNA): TGTGCCAGCAAAGTGAGCGGGGGAGATACGCAGTATTTT.